These 11 T cell receptor beta chains originate from one sample sequenced in a study of Graves' ophthalmopathy and Graves' hyperthyroidism. The study amplified TCR beta CDR3 regions using RNA transcripts. The workflow started with a first-round RT-PCR run with HTBI primers and then moved on to a second-round multiplex PCR. TCRdb processed the multiplex PCR reads anew with MiXCR; each CDR3 protein has one entry. Of nearly 400,000 distinct CDR3 sequences in the sample, around 18% were seen once. Sample: peripheral blood. These receptors all come from a young woman with Graves' ophthalmopathy.

There are many counts of this clonotype. The V call is TRBV7-9, the J call TRBJ1-1; 9 nucleotides agree with TRBD1. Per germline, CDR1 SEHNR and CDR2 FQNEAQ (reference sequence). Trimming cost V 5 bases and J 3 bases; bases outside gene matches: 4. The CDR3 extends over 14 amino acids. Here the CDR3 reads CASSIRQGDTEAFF. DNA for the CDR3: TGTGCCAGCAGCATAAGACAGGGGGACACTGAAGCTTTCTTT.

The DNA of the CDR3 is TGTGCCAGCAGTTACGCCGGGGGTGATGGCTACACCTTC. It is translated as CASSYAGGDGYTF. This chain links TRBV6-2 or TRBV6-3 with TRBJ1-2, with TRBD1 as a possible D gene (5 bases). V lost 2 bases and J 6 bases, leaving 10 bases between the germline ends. The CDR3 contains 13 residues. Germline CDR1 is MNHEY and CDR2 is SVGEGT.

This clonotype was seen ten or more times. The chain employs TRBV6-5 and TRBJ2-2, with a weak D call TRBD2 (5 bases). Looked up from germline, CDR1 is MNHEY and CDR2 is SVGAGI. This CDR3 is built from 14 residues. V lost 4 bases to trimming and J lost 8 bases, with 14 bases between them. The CDR3 DNA reads as TGTGCCAGCAGTTCAAACTTTAGAGGGGGGGAGCTGTTTTTT. Translated: CASSSNFRGGELFF.

There are many counts of this clonotype. The chain recombines TRBV6-2 or TRBV6-3 with TRBJ1-6; D is ambiguous. There are 14 residues in the CDR3. The V end lost 2 bases, the J end lost 8 bases, and 10 bases lay between the germline ends. Germline lookup yields CDR1 MNHEY and CDR2 SVGEGT. The CDR3, as DNA: TGTGCCAGCAGTTACGAACAGAACTATTCACCCCTCCACTTT. It translates to CASSYEQNYSPLHF.

This clonotype came up many times. The chain recombines TRBV7-6 with TRBJ1-3, with a tentative D call TRBD1 (5 bases). The V end was cut by 5 bases, the J end by 0 bases, with 14 bases between. This CDR3 has 16 amino acids. In germline, CDR1 is SGHVS, CDR2 FNYEAQ. CDR3 sequence reads: CASSADRHHSGNTIYF. CDR3 sequence (DNA): TGTGCCAGCAGCGCAGACAGACATCACTCTGGAAACACCATATATTTT.

This chain uses TRBV5-1 with TRBJ1-1; no clear D gene. CDR1 is SGHRS, CDR2 YFSETQ, per germline. Trimming took 3 bases from V and 5 from J, leaving 11 bases between them. The length of the CDR3 is 13 residues. The CDR3 sequence: CASSSRIETEAFF. The CDR3 nucleotides read TGCGCCAGCAGCTCCAGGATCGAAACTGAAGCTTTCTTT.

This clonotype occurred many times. The chain has TRBV6-1 and TRBJ2-6; possibly TRBD1 or TRBD2 for D (5 bases each). V was trimmed by 4 bases and J by 4 bases, leaving 11 bases between them. Germline V gene data show CDR1 as MNHNS and CDR2 as SASEGT. This CDR3 has 15 amino acids. The CDR3 DNA is TGTGCCAGCAGTGCCTCAGGGACCGGGGCCAACGTCCTGACTTTC. It encodes CASSASGTGANVLTF.

This clonotype was recorded many times. The chain recombines TRBV15 with TRBJ1-2; no reliable D call. Germline V lookup: CDR1 LNHNV, CDR2 YYDKDF (reference sequence). V was clipped by 0 bases and J by 3 bases, with 8 bases between them. The CDR3 extends over 14 amino acids. Here the CDR3 reads CATSRDVTDYGYTF. The CDR3 DNA is TGTGCCACCAGCAGAGATGTAACAGACTATGGCTACACCTTC.

The table lists this clonotype with many counts. The chain links TRBV6-1 to TRBJ2-7; 7 bases map to TRBD1. J lost 3 bases, V lost 6 bases, and 2 bases had no gene match. Per the germline V gene, CDR1 is MNHNS and CDR2 is SASEGT. This CDR3 spans 12 amino acids. The CDR3 nucleotides are TGTGCCAGCAGCCGGGACAGCTACGAGCAGTACTTC. Its translation: CASSRDSYEQYF.

This clonotype was seen at least ten times. V usage is TRBV3-1 and J usage is TRBJ1-3, with a weak D call TRBD1 (5 bases). CDR3 length equals 19 residues. With 0 bases removed from V and 4 bases from J, the gap between germline ends came to 22 bases. Per the germline V gene, CDR1 is LGHDT and CDR2 is YNNKEL (reference sequence). The DNA for the CDR3 is TGTGCCAGCAGCCAAGATGAAGGTCGAGACAGCCTCTTCGGAAACACCATATATTTT. Its translation is CASSQDEGRDSLFGNTIYF.

This clonotype showed up many times. V is TRBV27 and J is TRBJ2-4; tentative D call: TRBD2 (5 bases). Germline CDR1 is MNHEY and CDR2 is SMNVEV (reference sequence). The CDR3 totals 14 residues. V was shortened by 2 bases and J by 8 bases, with 13 bases between the two germline ends. The CDR3 sequence: CASSLIGSWDIQYF. CDR3 DNA sequence: TGTGCCAGCAGTTTAATTGGGAGTTGGGACATTCAGTACTTC.